The clone carrying this TCR beta chain was found many times. As yet, its antigen is unknown. One entry per CDR3 protein, called by TCRdb with MiXCR from the reads. The repertoire holds 700,000 to 850,000 distinct CDR3 sequences, with around a third as singletons. This sample was taken from a study of T cell repertoires in cytomegalovirus infection. Study as a whole: Indications came from public TCR beta signatures; they pointed to CMV infection and to a matching HLA type. Whole-study results and caveats: CMV carriers with the relevant HLA were identified by cumulative public TCR beta family frequency.

This CDR3 is 16 amino acids long. CDR1 SGHTA and CDR2 FQGNSA come from the germline V gene. Trimming left V 2 bases short and J 6 bases short, with 19 bases between. The input for sequencing was cultured CD8+ T cells from PBMCs, taken from culture after CMV antigen stimulation. This TCR was recovered from a human donor in good health (CMV status not recorded). Some clones in this sample may be carry-over from other donors' samples. This chain connects TRBV7-2 to TRBJ2-5; weak D call: TRBD2 (5 bases). The CDR3 loop is CASSLSRELPEKTQYF. DNA of the CDR3: TGTGCCAGCAGCTTATCTCGGGAACTCCCTGAAAAGACCCAGTACTTC.